Described below is a single TCR beta chain sequence and its context. Its target is not known. Following a re-call of the 5' RACE reads, TCRdb has one entry per CDR3 protein and lacks DNA. This repertoire includes some 600,000 distinct CDR3 sequences. CDR3 length: 16 amino acids. CDR1 DFQATT and CDR2 SNEGSKA come from the germline V gene (reference sequence). These data are taken from a study of T cells expressing NK-cell markers. Points from the study as a whole: Whether expanded NKG2C+ T cell clones were HCMV specific stayed uncertain.

V gene TRBV20-1 combines with J gene TRBJ2-5; without DNA, the TCRdb call of TRBD2 cannot be checked. Sequencing used blood T cells: a sorted CD56 or NKG2C T cell subset, CD4+ or CD8+ T cells, or bulk PBMC T cells (not recorded which). The TCR was taken from a man aged 18 to 35 in good health. This CDR3 reads CSARDFREGLGETQYF.